A single sample is the source of the 8 T cell receptor beta chains below, sequenced in a study of shared clonotypes between healthy human individuals. TCRdb keeps only in-frame clones here, not all; method: immunoSEQ multiplex PCR. The sample has roughly 400,000 clones; about 97% are singletons. Input material: memory CD8+ T cells sorted from blood. Subset indicated: CD45RO+ cells pooled with CCR7-negative TemRA cells. The receptors here all came from a man between 25 and 39 years old in good health.

The rearrangement uses TRBV28 and TRBJ1-1, with D possibly TRBD1 on 5 matching bases. Germline V gene lookup returns CDR1 MDHEN and CDR2 SYDVKM. Deletions cut 1 base from V and 7 bases from J, with 16 bases between. The CDR3 is 15 amino acids. The CDR3 DNA is TGTGCCAGCAGTTTATTTGTTACAGGACCCCGTGAAGCTTTCTTT. Translated, it gives CASSLFVTGPREAFF.

V is TRBV5-5 and J is TRBJ2-7; D is tentatively TRBD1 or TRBD2 (5 bases each). Trimming left V 3 bases short and J 2 bases short, with 15 bases between. Germline loops: CDR1 SGHKS, CDR2 YYEKEE (reference sequence). The CDR3 has 15 amino acids. In DNA form, the CDR3 reads TGTGCCAGCAGCTGGGGGACCTTTATAACCTACGAGCAGTACTTC. Amino acid sequence: CASSWGTFITYEQYF.

V gene TRBV29-1 combines with J gene TRBJ1-2; D gene ambiguous. The CDR3 runs to 14 residues. Per germline, CDR1 SQVTM and CDR2 ANQGSEA. V was trimmed by 5 bases and J by 4 bases, leaving 17 bases between them. In nucleotides, the CDR3 is TGCAGCGTTTTCTTTTACGGGCCAGCCTATGGCTACACCTTC. Its protein is CSVFFYGPAYGYTF.

This clone was seen only once. The gene calls are TRBV4-2 and TRBJ1-1; D gene ambiguous. CDR1 and CDR2 (germline): LGHNA, YNFKEQ. The CDR3 spans 14 residues. With 0 bases removed from V and 1 base from J, the gap between germline ends came to 6 bases. The CDR3 coding sequence is TGTGCCAGCAGCCAAGAACCTGGGAACACTGAAGCTTTCTTT. Translation gives CASSQEPGNTEAFF.

This chain uses TRBV5-6 with TRBJ2-3, with D unclear. From germline, CDR1 is SGHDT and CDR2 YYEEEE. This CDR3 is built from 12 residues. V dropped 0 bases and J dropped 4 bases, with 3 bases sitting between them. CDR3 region: CASSLVPDTQYF. The CDR3 DNA is TGTGCCAGCAGCTTGGTGCCAGATACGCAGTATTTT.

The chain is built from TRBV6-6 and TRBJ2-7; D ambiguous. The length of the CDR3 is 12 residues. Germline V gives CDR1 MNHNY, CDR2 SVGAGI (reference sequence). The ends were cut back, 5 bases at V and 2 bases at J, with 7 bases in the middle. The CDR3 DNA reads as TGTGCCAGCAGTCAACCCCCCTACGAGCAGTACTTC. Protein sequence: CASSQPPYEQYF.

The rearrangement uses TRBV28 and TRBJ1-3, with D perhaps matching TRBD1 (6 bases). Germline assignment: CDR1 MDHEN and CDR2 SYDVKM. The CDR3 runs 15 residues. The V gene lost 4 bases and the J gene lost 0 bases, with 10 bases spanning the gap. CDR3 protein: CASSWTDLSGNTIYF. The CDR3 DNA reads TGTGCCAGCAGTTGGACAGACCTCTCTGGAAACACCATATATTTT.

This chain joins TRBV19 and TRBJ2-1, with D possibly being TRBD2 (6 bases). Germline V lookup: CDR1 LNHDA, CDR2 SQIVND (reference sequence). V was cut by 3 bases and J by 8 bases, with 14 bases left in between. The CDR3 spans 14 residues. This CDR3 reads CASSIASEEYEQFF. CDR3 in DNA: TGTGCCAGTAGTATCGCTAGCGAGGAGTATGAGCAGTTCTTC.